This TCR beta chain derives from a study of cytomegalovirus exposure and HLA in healthy donors. Study summary: One earlier analysis, a look at 200 million or so T cells, found more than 100 million unique TCR beta sequences.

Regarding the study as a whole: Fewer N-insertions (relative to the roughly 730-donor mean) were reportedly seen in an Asian-associated ancestry cluster in a later analysis. Reports indicate that TCR beta sequences accurately predicted the HLA-A and HLA-B alleles of most subjects.

A remark on this clone: Its antigen is not identified.

The PCR was carried out with 60 Vbeta primers and 13 Jbeta primers. Using immunoSEQ multiplex PCR, the repertoire was profiled, and TCRdb retains in-frame clones only, with some absent. The sample has approximately 110,000 clones. CDR1 SGHRS and CDR2 YFSETQ come from the germline V gene. With 5 bases clipped from V and 5 bases from J, the junction kept 3 bases outside the gene matches. The CDR3 covers 13 residues. J is TRBJ2-5 and V is TRBV5-1; 10 positions match TRBD1. This TCR derives from a man between 18 and 35 years old in good health and CMV-seronegative. Sequencing input: PBMCs. The CDR3 spells CASSRTGGETQYF. CDR3 DNA: TGCGCCAGCAGTAGGACAGGGGGTGAGACCCAGTACTTC.